This passage covers 21 T cell receptor beta chains from one sample sequenced in a study of Graves' ophthalmopathy and Graves' hyperthyroidism (dated by TCRdb to the late 2010s). TCRdb lists the instrument as Illumina HiSeq 2000. For repertoire sequencing, TCR beta CDR3 regions were amplified from RNA transcripts. The first round was an RT-PCR using HTBI primers with the Qiagen OneStep RT-PCR kit, and this first round was followed by a second-round multiplex PCR, then size selection and purification. TCRdb passed the public sequencing reads through fastp at Q25 and MiXCR, retaining productive beta sequences. Under each unique CDR3 protein, matching rows form one entry showing the most common genes and DNA. A total of hundreds of thousands of distinct CDR3 sequences appear in this sample, around a fifth of them only once. Of the sample, about 6.6% falls within the top ten clones. The specimen was peripheral blood. The origin of the receptors is a young woman with stable Graves' hyperthyroidism. Some clones in this sample may be carry-over from other donors' samples. Donor details come from another sample of the same person, matched by shared clones.

This clonotype was observed at least ten times. At one boundary the junction diverges from the germline segment, which might be a read error. This sequence joins TRBV3-1 and TRBJ2-7; no clear D. Germline V lookup: CDR1 LGHDT, CDR2 YNNKEL (reference sequence). The CDR3 contains 15 residues. Here the CDR3 reads CATSPGYGPSYEQYF. In DNA, the CDR3 is TGTGCCACCAGCCCTGGTTATGGGCCGTCCTACGAGCAGTACTTC.

This clonotype was seen many times. This chain uses TRBV6-1 with TRBJ1-1; a weak D match, TRBD1 (6 bases). The germline gives CDR1 MNHNS, CDR2 SASEGT. V lost 10 bases and J 5 bases, leaving 17 bases between the germline ends. The CDR3 has 13 residues. This chain's CDR3 is CATSAGQGTEAFF. As DNA, the CDR3 is TGTGCCACCTCCGCAGGGCAGGGGACTGAAGCTTTCTTT.

V is TRBV7-9 and J is TRBJ2-5; D uncertain. The CDR3 is 16 residues long. CDR1 is SEHNR, CDR2 FQNEAQ, per germline (reference sequence). V shed 1 base and J shed 1 base, with 13 bases lying between them. The chain's CDR3 is CASSLGARVGQETQYF. The CDR3 DNA reads as TGTGCCAGCAGCTTAGGCGCCAGAGTGGGCCAAGAGACCCAGTACTTC.

The chain recombines TRBV20-1 with TRBJ1-1; D perhaps matches TRBD1 (6 bases). This CDR3 is 14 amino acids long. V lost 6 bases and J lost 1, with 15 bases in between. CDR1 DFQATT and CDR2 SNEGSKA come from the germline V gene (reference sequence). The CDR3 DNA is TGCAGTGCACCTTTCCGGACAGCGAACACTGAAGCTTTCTTT. Translating gives CSAPFRTANTEAFF.

The CDR3 coding sequence is TGTGCCAGCAGTCAATCCTTAAACTATGGCTACACCTTC. Protein sequence: CASSQSLNYGYTF. This chain joins TRBV12-3 or TRBV12-4 and TRBJ1-2; D unclear. This CDR3 region has 13 residues. V was clipped by 5 bases and J by 2 bases, with 9 bases between them.

This clonotype was recorded a few times. The chain has TRBV5-1 and TRBJ1-2, with a possible D match to TRBD1 (6 bases). Germline V lookup: CDR1 SGHRS, CDR2 YFSETQ. CDR3 length: 14 amino acids. The V gene lost 4 bases and the J gene lost 4 bases, with 14 bases spanning the gap. The CDR3 nucleotides are TGCGCCAGCAGCGCCACAGGGTCGGGCTATGGCTACACCTTC. Protein sequence: CASSATGSGYGYTF. The full variable domain, its missing parts supplied by reference TRBV5-1 and TRBJ1-2, is KAGVTQTPRYLIKTRGQQVTLSCSPISGHRSVSWYQQTPGQGLQFLFEYFSETQRNKGNFPGRFSGRQFSNSRSEMNVSTLELGDSALYLCASSATGSGYGYTFGSGTRLTVV.

This clonotype was detected ten times or more. V gene TRBV7-3 combines with J gene TRBJ2-2; perhaps TRBD1 as D (6 bases). CDR1 and CDR2 from the germline V gene are SGHTA and FQGTGA. Trimming left V 5 bases short and J 10 bases short, with 23 bases between. There are 16 residues in the CDR3. The CDR3 DNA sequence: TGTGCCAGCAGCCCCGGTATGGGCAGGGGCCCCGTGGAGCTGTTTTTT. Protein sequence: CASSPGMGRGPVELFF. The full variable domain, its missing parts supplied by reference TRBV7-3 and TRBJ2-2, is GAGVSQTPSNKVTEKGKYVELRCDPISGHTALYWYRQSLGQGPEFLIYFQGTGAADDSGLPNDRFFAVRPEGSVSTLKIQRTERGDSAVYLCASSPGMGRGPVELFFGEGSRLTVL.

The sample holds many counts of this clonotype. For the CDR3, the DNA is TGTGCCACCACCTCGGGACTAAACACCGGGGAGCTGTTTTTT. Translation gives CATTSGLNTGELFF. This chain connects TRBV11-2 to TRBJ2-2, with 7 bases identical to TRBD2. This CDR3 comprises 14 residues. Germline loops: CDR1 SGHAT, CDR2 FQNNGV. V trimming: 10 bases; J trimming: 2 bases; junction bases outside the gene matches: 7.

The chain recombines TRBV20-1 with TRBJ1-3; 9 nucleotides align to TRBD1. With V trimmed by 3 bases and J by 2 bases, 14 bases remained unmatched. The germline V gene encodes CDR1 DFQATT and CDR2 SNEGSKA (reference sequence). The CDR3 loop spans 18 amino acids. The CDR3 DNA is TGCAGTGCTAGCGGGACAGGGTTTATTGGGTCTACTGGAAACACCATATATTTT. This encodes CSASGTGFIGSTGNTIYF.

On this clonotype itself: This CDR3 is missing its conserved last phenylalanine or tryptophan, likely due to a read error. This chain uses TRBV6-5 with TRBJ2-7; 9 bases agree with TRBD2. The CDR3 runs to 15 residues. V lost 4 bases and J lost 3; bases outside the gene matches: 7. Per the germline V gene, CDR1 is MNHEY and CDR2 is SVGAGI. As DNA, the CDR3 is TGTGCCAGCAGTTTAGCAGCGGGAGGTTTCTACGAGCAGTACTAC. Amino acid sequence: CASSLAAGGFYEQYY.

In this sample, this clonotype turned up many times. The CDR3 DNA reads as TGCAGTGCCGTCTCGCCCGACAGGGGAAGTGGCTACACCTTC. This sequence encodes CSAVSPDRGSGYTF. J is TRBJ1-2 and V is TRBV20-1, with 8 bases lining up with TRBD1. Germline assignment: CDR1 DFQATT and CDR2 SNEGSKA (reference sequence). The CDR3 runs to 14 residues. The junction had 13 bases not matched to a gene; V was cut back by 6 bases and J by 7 bases.

The chain carries TRBV6-5 and TRBJ1-6; 10 bases align to TRBD1. Germline trimming cut 4 bases from V and 4 bases from J; bases unmatched to any gene: 4. This CDR3 comprises 16 residues. Germline V gene data show CDR1 as MNHEY and CDR2 as SVGAGI. The CDR3 loop reads CASSSGTGVYNSPLHF. As DNA, the CDR3 is TGTGCCAGCAGTTCCGGGACAGGGGTTTATAATTCACCCCTCCACTTT.

This clonotype was detected ten times or more. This chain links TRBV2 with TRBJ1-1, with unresolved D. This CDR3 region has 12 residues. CDR1 and CDR2 from the germline V gene are SNHLY and FYNNEI. V was shortened by 4 bases and J by 2 bases, with 5 bases between the two germline ends. The DNA for the CDR3 is TGTGCCAGCAGTGCGACAAACACTGAAGCTTTCTTT. Protein sequence: CASSATNTEAFF.

This chain joins TRBV20-1 and TRBJ1-1; 9 bases align to TRBD1. Germline values: CDR1 DFQATT, CDR2 SNEGSKA (reference sequence). The length of the CDR3 is 13 residues. V trimming: 6 bases; J trimming: 5 bases; junction bases outside the gene matches: 7. Written as DNA, the CDR3 is TGCAGTGCACCAGGACAGGGGCGAACTGAAGCTTTCTTT. Translated: CSAPGQGRTEAFF.

CDR3 loop: CASSATGGYQETQYF. The CDR3, as DNA: TGTGCCAGCAGTGCGACAGGGGGGTACCAAGAGACCCAGTACTTC. This rearrangement joins TRBV28 to TRBJ2-5, with TRBD1 matching 9 bases. This CDR3 has 15 amino acids. V shed 5 bases and J 0 bases; nucleotides not matched to a gene: 4. Germline CDR1 MDHEN, CDR2 SYDVKM.

The genes are TRBV2 and TRBJ1-6; D is uncertain. Per the germline V gene, CDR1 is SNHLY and CDR2 is FYNNEI. Trimming removed 5 bases at V and 13 bases at J, with 15 bases between. CDR3 length: 13 residues. The CDR3 DNA sequence: TGTGCCAGCAGTAAAATTACGCCCGGGCCCCTCCACTTT. Its protein product is CASSKITPGPLHF.

This clonotype showed up many times. This chain joins TRBV28 and TRBJ2-7; maybe TRBD1 (6 bases). CDR1 and CDR2 from the germline V gene are MDHEN and SYDVKM. Trimming cost V 6 bases and J 3 bases, with 15 bases left between them. The CDR3 has 14 residues. CDR3 sequence: CASRPRQESYEQYF. Here the CDR3 DNA reads TGTGCCAGCAGACCCAGACAGGAAAGCTACGAGCAGTACTTC.

The V call is TRBV20-1, the J call TRBJ1-1; D is undetermined. The CDR3 is 15 amino acids. Germline CDR1 is DFQATT and CDR2 is SNEGSKA (reference sequence). With 0 bases removed from V and 0 bases from J, the gap between germline ends came to 11 bases. Written as DNA, the CDR3 is TGCAGTGCTAGAGATTCAGGAGAAATGAACACTGAAGCTTTCTTT. It codes for CSARDSGEMNTEAFF.

At least ten counts were recorded for this clonotype. This chain links TRBV24-1 with TRBJ1-2; 7 nucleotides match TRBD1. The CDR3 has 14 residues. Germline V CDR1 and CDR2: KGHDR, SFDVKD. V lost 2 bases, J lost 4 bases, and 3 bases stayed unmatched. This CDR3 reads CATSDSTGLYGYTF. The CDR3 nucleotides read TGTGCCACCAGTGATTCGACAGGGCTCTATGGCTACACCTTC.

In its sample, this clonotype was seen many times. The junction and the germline gene differ at one end; a read error may be behind it. The chain uses TRBV6-1 and TRBJ1-6, with TRBD1 identical over 9 bases. In germline, CDR1 is MNHNS, CDR2 SASEGT. The CDR3 consists of 15 residues. This CDR3 is CVSGQGQGGNSPLHF. The CDR3 DNA reads TGTGTCAGCGGACAGGGACAGGGTGGGAATTCACCCCTCCACTTT.

This clonotype was picked up many times. The DNA of the CDR3 is TGCGCCAGCAGCTTTGGCAGCCTCTACGAGCAGTACTTC. It codes for CASSFGSLYEQYF. The V call is TRBV5-1, the J call TRBJ2-7; D gene ambiguous. V lost 2 bases, J lost 3 bases, and 9 bases lay in between. There are 13 residues in the CDR3. Germline CDR1 is SGHRS and CDR2 is YFSETQ. Full variable domain (outside the CDR3, taken from reference TRBV5-1 and TRBJ2-7): KAGVTQTPRYLIKTRGQQVTLSCSPISGHRSVSWYQQTPGQGLQFLFEYFSETQRNKGNFPGRFSGRQFSNSRSEMNVSTLELGDSALYLCASSFGSLYEQYFGPGTRLTVT.